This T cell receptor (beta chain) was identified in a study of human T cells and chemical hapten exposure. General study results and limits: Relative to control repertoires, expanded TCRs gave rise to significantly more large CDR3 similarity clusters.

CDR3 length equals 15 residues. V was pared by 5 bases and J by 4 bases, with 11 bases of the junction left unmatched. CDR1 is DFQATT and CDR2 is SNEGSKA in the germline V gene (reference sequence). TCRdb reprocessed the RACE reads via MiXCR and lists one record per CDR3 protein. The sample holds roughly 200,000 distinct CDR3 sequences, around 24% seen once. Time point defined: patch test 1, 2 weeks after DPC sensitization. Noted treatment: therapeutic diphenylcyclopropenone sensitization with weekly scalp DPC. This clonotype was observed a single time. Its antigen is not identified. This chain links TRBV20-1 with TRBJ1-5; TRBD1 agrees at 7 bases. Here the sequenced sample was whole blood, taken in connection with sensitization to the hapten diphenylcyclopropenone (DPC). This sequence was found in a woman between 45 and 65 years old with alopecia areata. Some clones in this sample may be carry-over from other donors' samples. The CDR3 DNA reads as TGCAGTGCTTTAGTGCCTGCAGGGGGTAATCAGCCCCAGCATTTT. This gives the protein CSALVPAGGNQPQHF.